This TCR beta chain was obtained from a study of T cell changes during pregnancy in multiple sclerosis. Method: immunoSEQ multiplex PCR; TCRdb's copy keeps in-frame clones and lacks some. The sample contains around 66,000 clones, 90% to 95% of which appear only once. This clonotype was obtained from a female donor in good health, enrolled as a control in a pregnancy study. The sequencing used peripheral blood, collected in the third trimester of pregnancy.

CDR3 bases: TGTGCCAGCAGCTTCAGACAAAGCAACAATGAGCAGTTCTTC. It encodes CASSFRQSNNEQFF. The rearrangement links TRBV7-9 to TRBJ2-1; D call uncertain. V lost 3 bases to trimming and J lost 5 bases, with 11 bases between them. Per germline, CDR1 SEHNR and CDR2 FQNEAQ (reference sequence). The CDR3 is 14 residues long.